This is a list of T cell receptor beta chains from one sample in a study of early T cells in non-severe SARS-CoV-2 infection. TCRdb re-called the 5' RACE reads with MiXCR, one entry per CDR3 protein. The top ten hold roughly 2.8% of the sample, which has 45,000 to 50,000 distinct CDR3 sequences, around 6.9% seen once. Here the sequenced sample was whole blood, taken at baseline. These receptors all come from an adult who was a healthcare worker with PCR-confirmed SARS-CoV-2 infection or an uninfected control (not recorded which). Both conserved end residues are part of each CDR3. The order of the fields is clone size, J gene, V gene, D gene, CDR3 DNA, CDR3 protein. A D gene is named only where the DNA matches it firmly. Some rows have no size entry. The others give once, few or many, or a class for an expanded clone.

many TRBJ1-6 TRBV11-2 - TGTGCCAGCAGCGATAGACAGTTCAATTCACCCCTCCACTTT CASSDRQFNSPLHF
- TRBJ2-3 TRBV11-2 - TGTGCCAGCAGCTTAGGACCACCGGGACTCTATACGCAGTATTTT CASSLGPPGLYTQYF
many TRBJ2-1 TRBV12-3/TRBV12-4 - TGTGCCAGCAGCGTGGGTTCTCGGAGCTCCTACAATGAGCAGTTCTTC CASSVGSRSSYNEQFF
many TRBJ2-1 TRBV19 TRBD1 TGTGCCAGCAAACAGGGGGCGGTTAATGGTGAGCAGTTCTTC CASKQGAVNGEQFF
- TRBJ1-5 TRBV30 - TGTGCCTGGAGTGTTCGGGAGAATCAGCCCCAGCATTTT CAWSVRENQPQHF
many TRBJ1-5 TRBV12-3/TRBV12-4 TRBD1 TGTGCCAGCAGCCGCGGGACAGGGGTGGCGGGCAATCAGCCCCAGCATTTT CASSRGTGVAGNQPQHF
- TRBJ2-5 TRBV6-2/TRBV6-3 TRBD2 TGTGCCAGCAGCAACGGACTAGCGGGAGTCCAAGAGACCCAGTACTTC CASSNGLAGVQETQYF
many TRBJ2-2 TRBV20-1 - TGCAGTGCTAGAGACCGGAAAACAGGGACATCGAACACCGGGGAGCTGTTTTTT CSARDRKTGTSNTGELFF
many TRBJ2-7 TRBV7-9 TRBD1 TGTGCCAGCAGCTTAACCGGGACAGGACTTAGGGAGCAGTACTTC CASSLTGTGLREQYF
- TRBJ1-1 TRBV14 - TGTGCCAGCAGTACAGGGAGGGGGGGCACTGAAGCTTTCTTT CASSTGRGGTEAFF
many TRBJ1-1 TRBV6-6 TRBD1 TGTGCCAGCAGTGGGGGACAGGGAAACACTGAAGCTTTCTTT CASSGGQGNTEAFF
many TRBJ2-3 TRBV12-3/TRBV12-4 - TGTGCCAGCGTGGCCGGGTCCACAGATACGCAGTATTTT CASVAGSTDTQYF
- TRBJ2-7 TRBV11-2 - TGTGCCAGCAGCCCAAATGGCGTATACGAGCAGTACTTC CASSPNGVYEQYF
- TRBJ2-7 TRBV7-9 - TGTGCCAGCCATGCTGATCAGGGGCATCGGCTTCGCGAGCAGTACTTC CASHADQGHRLREQYF
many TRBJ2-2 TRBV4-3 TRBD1 TGCGCCAGCAGCCCTTCGGACAGGAGAAACACCGGGGAGCTGTTTTTT CASSPSDRRNTGELFF
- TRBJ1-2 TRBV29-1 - TGCAGCGTTGAGGCAGGAACGTCCGGTGGCTACACCTTC CSVEAGTSGGYTF
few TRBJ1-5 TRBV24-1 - TGTGCCACCAGTGATCCAACCCGGGACACCCAGCATTTT CATSDPTRDTQHF
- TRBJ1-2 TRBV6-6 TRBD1 TGTGCCAGCAGGCCGGGACAGGGGTCTGTCACGCCTGGCTACACCTTC CASRPGQGSVTPGYTF
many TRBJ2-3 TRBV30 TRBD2 TGTGCCTGGAGTGACGGAGCGGGGGGGATCTCTAGCACAGATACGCAGTATTTT CAWSDGAGGISSTDTQYF
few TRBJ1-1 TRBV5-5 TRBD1 TGTGCCAGCAGCTTGAGTCGACAGGGAGGATCCACTGAAGCTTTCTTT CASSLSRQGGSTEAFF
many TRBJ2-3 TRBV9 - TGTGCCAGCAGCACCACACAATTAGGAGATACGCAGTATTTT CASSTTQLGDTQYF
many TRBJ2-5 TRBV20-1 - TGCAGTGCTAGAGCCTCAACCCAAGAGACCCAGTACTTC CSARASTQETQYF
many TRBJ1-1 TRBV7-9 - TGTGCCAGCAGGGACGGGCAGACGAACACTGAAGCTTTCTTT CASRDGQTNTEAFF
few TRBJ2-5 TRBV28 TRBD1 TGTGCCAGCAGTTTAAACAGGGGCCTCCTAGAGACCCAGTACTTC CASSLNRGLLETQYF
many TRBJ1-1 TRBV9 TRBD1 TGTGCCAGCAGCCAAATCGACAGGGAGAACACTGAAGCTTTCTTT CASSQIDRENTEAFF
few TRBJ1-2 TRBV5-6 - TGTGCCAGCAGCTTGGATGAGGGTATGAATGGCTACACCTTC CASSLDEGMNGYTF
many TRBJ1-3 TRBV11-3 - TGTGCCAGCAGCCCAGGGGACCGGGACACCATATATTTT CASSPGDRDTIYF
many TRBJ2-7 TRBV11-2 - TGTGCCAGCAGGCCGGGGGCGGGGGACTACGAGCAGTACTTC CASRPGAGDYEQYF
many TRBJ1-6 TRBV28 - TGTGCCAGCAGTCAAAGTCCGGCAGGAAGAAATTCACCCCTCCACTTT CASSQSPAGRNSPLHF
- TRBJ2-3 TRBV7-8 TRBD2 TGTGCCAGCAGCTTAGTTCAACCGGGACTAGCGGGGGAGTGGGATACGCAGTATTTT CASSLVQPGLAGEWDTQYF
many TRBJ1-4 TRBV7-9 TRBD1 TGTGCCAGCAGCCCCCACAGGAGGACAGGGCGAGAAAAACTGTTTTTT CASSPHRRTGREKLFF
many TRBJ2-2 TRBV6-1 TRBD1 TGTGCCAGCAGTGAACCGGGACAGGTTACAGGGGAGCTGTTTTTT CASSEPGQVTGELFF
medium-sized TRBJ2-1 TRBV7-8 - TGTGCCAGCAGCTTAGGCCAGGGGACGTACAATGAGCAGTTCTTC CASSLGQGTYNEQFF
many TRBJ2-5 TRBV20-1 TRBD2 TGCAGTGCTTCCGGGACTAGCGGGGGGACCCAAGAGACCCAGTACTTC CSASGTSGGTQETQYF
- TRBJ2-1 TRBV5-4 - TGTGCCAGCAGTTCTCGCGTCAATGAGCAGTTCTTC CASSSRVNEQFF
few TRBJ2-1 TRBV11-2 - TGTGCCAGCAGCTATCAATCCTACAATGAGCAGTTCTTC CASSYQSYNEQFF
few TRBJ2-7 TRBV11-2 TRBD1 TGTGCCAGCAGTTCCGGGACAGGGGGCATGTACGAGCAGTACTTC CASSSGTGGMYEQYF
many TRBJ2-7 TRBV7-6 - TGTGCCAGCAGCCCCGGGACTCTCTCCTACGAGCAGTACTTC CASSPGTLSYEQYF
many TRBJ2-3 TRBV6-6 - TGTGCCAGCAGTTACACGTCGGGCACAGATACGCAGTATTTT CASSYTSGTDTQYF
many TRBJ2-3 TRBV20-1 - TGCAGTGTCGGGGGGCGCGCAGATACGCAGTATTTT CSVGGRADTQYF
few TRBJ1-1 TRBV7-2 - TGTGCCAGCAGCTTACAGGGTTCGAACACTGAAGCTTTCTTT CASSLQGSNTEAFF
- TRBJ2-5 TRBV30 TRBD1 TGTGCCTGGAGTGCCGACAGGGTGGGAGAGACCCAGTACTTC CAWSADRVGETQYF
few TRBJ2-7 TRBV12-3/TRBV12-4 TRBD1 TGTGCCAGCAGCATAGCCGGGACAGGGGACTACGAGCAGTACTTC CASSIAGTGDYEQYF
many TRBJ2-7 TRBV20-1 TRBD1 TGCAGTGCTATAAGACAGGGGGCTGTTCTGAGCGAGCAGTACTTC CSAIRQGAVLSEQYF